The rows below give T cell receptor beta chains drawn from one sample of a study of PD-1 blockade in classical Hodgkin lymphoma. The method was immunoSEQ multiplex PCR; TCRdb's version includes in-frame clones alone and lacks a portion of them. The sample carries 45,000 to 55,000 clones, approximately 84% recorded once. Specimen: peripheral blood mononuclear cells (PBMCs), collected at baseline. These receptors were obtained from a human donor with classical Hodgkin lymphoma. Both conserved end residues are part of each CDR3. The order of the fields is D gene, J gene, V gene, clone size, CDR3 protein, CDR3 DNA. D genes are given only for firm matches. For some rows the clone size is stated as once, few or many, or as a class when expanded; others skip it.

>-|TRBJ2-1|TRBV10-3|-
CATVETMPNEQFF
TGTGCCACTGTGGAAACTATGCCCAATGAGCAGTTCTTC
>TRBD2|TRBJ2-2|TRBV7-9|once
CASTFSGANTGELFF
TGTGCCAGCACCTTTAGCGGGGCGAACACCGGGGAGCTGTTTTTT
>-|TRBJ1-1|TRBV4-3|once
CASSQVPGNPNTEAFF
TGCGCCAGCAGCCAAGTTCCAGGGAATCCGAACACTGAAGCTTTCTTT
>-|TRBJ2-1|TRBV27|-
CASTPRWAPDPYNEQFF
TGTGCCAGCACCCCGCGGTGGGCCCCAGACCCTTACAATGAGCAGTTCTTC
>-|TRBJ2-5|TRBV11-3|-
CASSMRKETQYF
TGTGCCAGCAGCATGAGGAAAGAGACCCAGTACTTC
>-|TRBJ2-6|TRBV9|-
CASSPKTRAGANVLTF
TGTGCCAGCAGCCCCAAAACCAGGGCTGGGGCCAACGTCCTGACTTTC
>-|TRBJ2-5|TRBV7-9|once
CASSPGQSVETQYF
TGTGCCAGCAGCCCCGGACAGTCTGTGGAGACCCAGTACTTC
>TRBD1|TRBJ1-1|TRBV29-1|-
CSARQGAGSAEAFF
TGCAGCGCACGACAGGGGGCGGGTAGCGCTGAAGCTTTCTTT
>TRBD2|TRBJ2-7|TRBV19|-
CASSIGLGQFYEQYF
TGTGCCAGTAGTATCGGACTAGGACAATTCTACGAGCAGTACTTC
>TRBD2|TRBJ2-1|TRBV19|-
CASGAGVSYNEQFF
TGTGCCAGTGGGGCGGGGGTTTCCTACAATGAGCAGTTCTTC
>TRBD2|TRBJ2-1|TRBV18|-
CASSLLAGAYNEQFF
TGTGCCAGCTCACTACTAGCGGGAGCCTACAATGAGCAGTTCTTC
>TRBD2|TRBJ2-1|TRBV5-1|-
CASSLDVGLAGGGEQFF
TGCGCCAGCAGCTTGGATGTGGGACTAGCGGGAGGGGGTGAGCAGTTCTTC
>-|TRBJ2-3|TRBV7-8|-
CASSLRQESIGVTQYF
TGTGCCAGCAGCTTACGACAGGAGTCGATAGGGGTTACGCAGTATTTT
>-|TRBJ2-6|TRBV30|-
CAWSLSPGTGANVLTF
TGTGCCTGGAGTCTCTCACCAGGGACAGGGGCCAACGTCCTGACTTTC
>-|TRBJ2-3|TRBV7-9|-
CASSSSRITDTQYF
TGTGCCAGCAGCTCCTCGCGGATCACAGATACGCAGTATTTT
>-|TRBJ2-5|TRBV7-2|-
CASSLAPAQETQYF
TGTGCCAGCAGCCTCGCCCCAGCTCAAGAGACCCAGTACTTC
>-|TRBJ1-1|TRBV10-3|-
CAISEPDSMNTEAFF
TGTGCCATCAGTGAGCCCGACTCTATGAACACTGAAGCTTTCTTT
>-|TRBJ2-1|TRBV7-2|-
CASSLDTEQFF
TGTGCCAGCAGCTTAGATACTGAGCAGTTCTTC
>-|TRBJ1-6|TRBV5-6|-
CASSEDGGSNSPLHF
TGTGCCAGCAGTGAAGACGGGGGCTCTAATTCACCCCTCCACTTT
>TRBD2|TRBJ2-5|TRBV4-2|-
CASSQASGRDGETQYF
TGTGCCAGCAGCCAGGCTAGCGGGAGGGATGGAGAGACCCAGTACTTC
>-|TRBJ1-1|TRBV30|-
CAWIKGPNTEAFF
TGTGCCTGGATCAAGGGCCCAAACACTGAAGCTTTCTTT
>TRBD1|TRBJ2-1|TRBV10-3|-
CAISASGQAIDNEQFF
TGTGCCATCAGCGCTAGTGGACAGGCCATTGACAATGAGCAGTTCTTC
>-|TRBJ2-5|TRBV19|-
CASSTSRGAEETQYF
TGTGCCAGTAGTACCTCCCGGGGAGCGGAAGAGACCCAGTACTTC
>-|TRBJ2-2|TRBV27|-
CASSFGQILNTGELFF
TGTGCCAGCAGTTTCGGACAGATCCTGAACACCGGGGAGCTGTTTTTT
>TRBD2|TRBJ2-2|TRBV29-1|-
CSVGFLAGGLNTGELFF
TGCAGCGTTGGCTTTCTAGCGGGAGGACTGAACACCGGGGAGCTGTTTTTT
>-|TRBJ2-2|TRBV5-1|-
CASRQRANTGELFF
TGCGCCAGCAGACAGCGGGCGAACACCGGGGAGCTGTTTTTT
>TRBD2|TRBJ2-3|TRBV13|-
CASNNVAGEGDTQYF
TGTGCCAGCAACAATGTAGCGGGAGAAGGAGATACGCAGTATTTT
>TRBD2|TRBJ2-1|TRBV19|-
CASGTSGNNEQFF
TGTGCCAGTGGAACTAGCGGGAACAATGAGCAGTTCTTC
>-|TRBJ1-1|TRBV10-3|-
CAISPRGIGTEAFF
TGTGCCATCAGTCCCCGGGGGATTGGCACTGAAGCTTTCTTT
>-|TRBJ2-5|TRBV19|-
CASSIGGGLQETQYF
TGTGCCAGTAGTATAGGGGGCGGACTCCAAGAGACCCAGTACTTC
>TRBD2|TRBJ2-3|TRBV9|-
CASSAGTSGTNFFTDTQYF
TGTGCCAGCAGCGCCGGGACTAGCGGGACCAACTTTTTCACAGATACGCAGTATTTT
>-|TRBJ2-3|TRBV27|-
CASSWGLAGDTQYF
TGTGCCAGCAGTTGGGGACTGGCGGGGGATACGCAGTATTTT
>TRBD2|TRBJ2-1|TRBV20-1|many
CSAKGLGEQFF
TGCAGTGCTAAAGGACTAGGTGAGCAGTTCTTC
>-|TRBJ2-1|TRBV7-3|once
CASSFQTGEQFF
TGTGCCAGCAGCTTCCAAACAGGGGAGCAGTTCTTC